The 26 T cell receptor beta chains presented below share a single source sample, sequenced in a study of T cell repertoires in cytomegalovirus infection. From the reads, TCRdb called clonotypes with MiXCR, one entry per CDR3 protein. The sample shows fewer than 700,000 distinct CDR3 sequences, less than 25% of them seen only once. Material for sequencing was CD8+ T cells from PBMCs. These receptors originate from a human donor in good health (CMV status not recorded). Some clones in this sample may be carry-over from other donors' samples.

This clonotype was detected a few times. The rearrangement uses TRBV2 and TRBJ2-7; 7 nucleotides align to TRBD2. The J segment lost 0 bases and the V segment lost 7 bases, leaving 6 bases of the junction unmatched. Germline CDR1 is SNHLY and CDR2 is FYNNEI. CDR3 length equals 14 residues. The CDR3 region has the DNA TGTGCCAGCATCCTGGGAGGGAACTCCTACGAGCAGTACTTC. It specifies CASILGGNSYEQYF.

The chain employs TRBV7-3 and TRBJ2-1, with 11 positions matching TRBD1. In germline, CDR1 is SGHTA, CDR2 FQGTGA. J lost 8 bases, V lost 3 bases, and 9 bases had no gene match. The CDR3 consists of 16 residues. Here the CDR3 reads CASSFGGDRGYDEQFF. CDR3 DNA: TGTGCCAGCAGCTTCGGCGGGGACAGGGGGTACGATGAGCAGTTCTTC.

The chain joins TRBV19 to TRBJ2-7; possibly TRBD1 for D (5 bases). Germline-derived CDR1 and CDR2 are LNHDA and SQIVND (reference sequence). The CDR3 contains 15 residues. V was pared by 7 bases and J by 0 bases, with 16 bases between. CDR3 sequence (DNA): TGTGCCAGTACCCAGACCCTGCAGGGCTCCTACGAGCAGTACTTC. As protein: CASTQTLQGSYEQYF.

Ten or more counts support this clonotype. The J gene is TRBJ1-3, the V gene TRBV12-3 or TRBV12-4; no clear D. Between the trimmed V and J ends, which lost 2 bases and 0 bases, there was a span of 20 bases. This CDR3 has 19 residues. The CDR3 loop reads CASSLIFPGRLDSGNTIYF. Here the CDR3 DNA reads TGTGCCAGCAGTTTAATCTTCCCCGGCAGGCTAGACTCTGGAAACACCATATATTTT.

This clonotype has a count of ten or more. The V call is TRBV6-1, the J call TRBJ2-1, with 9 bases identical to TRBD1. CDR3 length: 13 residues. Trimming cost V 7 bases and J 5 bases; bases outside gene matches: 3. Germline-derived CDR1 and CDR2 are MNHNS and SASEGT. The CDR3 DNA is TGTGCCAGCAAGGACAGGGGAGACAATGAGCAGTTCTTC. This translates into CASKDRGDNEQFF.

The chain joins TRBV12-3 or TRBV12-4 to TRBJ2-1, with a tentative D call TRBD1 (5 bases). The CDR3 loop spans 14 amino acids. Trimming stripped 2 bases from V and 5 bases from J, with 10 bases between. DNA of the CDR3: TGTGCCAGCAGTTTAACCGACAGCGACAATGAGCAGTTCTTC. Translated, it gives CASSLTDSDNEQFF.

This clonotype was picked up a small number of times. The chain recombines TRBV5-1 with TRBJ1-2; no clear D gene. Trimming removed 2 bases from V and 4 bases from J, with 9 bases in between. This CDR3 contains 13 residues. The germline CDR1 and CDR2 sequences are SGHRS and YFSETQ. The CDR3 DNA follows: TGCGCCAGCAGCTTCGGAGAAACCTATGGCTACACCTTC. Translation: CASSFGETYGYTF.

This clonotype was observed once. A read error may explain this, as a much larger clone is one base away. This rearrangement joins TRBV7-8 to TRBJ2-7, with 7 positions matching TRBD1. The germline V gene has CDR1 SGHVS and CDR2 FQNEAQ. This CDR3 is 14 amino acids long. The CDR3 here is CVSKNRGIAYEQYF. As DNA, the CDR3 is TGTGTCAGCAAAAACAGGGGTATCGCCTACGAGCAGTACTTC.

The V and J genes are TRBV20-1 and TRBJ1-4, with D perhaps matching TRBD1 (5 bases). The CDR3 spans 13 residues. The V gene's germline CDR1 is DFQATT and CDR2 SNEGSKA (reference sequence). V shed 3 bases and J shed 5 bases, with 10 bases lying between them. CDR3 region: CSARLGGNEKLFF. The DNA of the CDR3 is TGCAGTGCTAGGCTCGGGGGAAATGAAAAACTGTTTTTT.

As to this clonotype: One junction end does not reproduce the germline sequence, and a read error may be involved. The V gene is TRBV28, the J gene TRBJ2-3; no reliable D call. CDR1 is MDHEN and CDR2 is SYDVKM in the germline V gene. This CDR3 has 15 residues. The CDR3 loop is CANSTLDWNTDTQYF. The DNA for the CDR3 is TGTGCCAACAGTACCCTCGACTGGAACACAGATACGCAGTATTTT.

There are many counts of this clonotype. V usage is TRBV14 and J usage is TRBJ2-3, with D unresolved. This CDR3 is 13 amino acids long. V was shortened by 1 base and J by 5 bases, with 7 bases between the two germline ends. Germline V lookup: CDR1 SGHDN, CDR2 FVKESK. DNA for the CDR3: TGTGCCAGCAGCCAAGTTGGAGTAGATACGCAGTATTTT. This gives the protein CASSQVGVDTQYF.

This clonotype appeared a few times. The chain employs TRBV11-3 and TRBJ1-2, with D unclear. The CDR3 runs 16 residues. V lost 5 bases and J lost 0, with 16 bases in between. Germline V gene data show CDR1 as SGHNT and CDR2 as YENEEA. The CDR3 loop reads CASSLGVDPANYGYTF. The DNA for the CDR3 is TGTGCCAGCAGCCTTGGAGTCGACCCTGCTAACTATGGCTACACCTTC.

J is TRBJ2-1 and V is TRBV12-3 or TRBV12-4; D is ambiguous. Trimming took 3 bases from V and 8 from J, leaving 11 bases between them. The CDR3 runs to 13 residues. The CDR3 DNA sequence: TGTGCCAGCAGTTTGAAGGGTTACCATGAGCAGTTCTTC. This codes for CASSLKGYHEQFF.

This clonotype was detected ten times or more. This chain uses TRBV7-8 with TRBJ2-3; 7 nucleotides match TRBD2. The germline V gene encodes CDR1 SGHVS and CDR2 FQNEAQ. The CDR3 is 14 amino acids. V shed 5 bases and J 6 bases; nucleotides not matched to a gene: 8. The CDR3 here is CASSPPTSADTQYF. DNA of the CDR3: TGTGCCAGCAGCCCCCCAACTAGCGCCGATACGCAGTATTTT.

The chain uses TRBV12-3 or TRBV12-4 and TRBJ2-1; TRBD1 matches 8 bases. The CDR3 spans 15 residues. V lost 6 bases to trimming and J lost 2 bases; unmatched junction nucleotides: 6. CDR3 sequence (DNA): TGTGCCAGCAGACCCGGGACAGGAGCCTACAATGAGCAGTTCTTC. Its protein product is CASRPGTGAYNEQFF.

This clonotype was picked up a small number of times. The V call is TRBV27, the J call TRBJ2-3, with 10 bases identical to TRBD1. Germline trimming cut 11 bases from V and 4 bases from J; bases unmatched to any gene: 3. The CDR3 loop spans 12 amino acids. CDR1 and CDR2 from the germline V gene are MNHEY and SMNVEV (reference sequence). The CDR3 DNA reads as TGTGCCGCGGGACAGGGGCCAGATACGCAGTATTTT. It is translated as CAAGQGPDTQYF.

This clonotype was seen a handful of times. The V call is TRBV12-3 or TRBV12-4, the J call TRBJ2-6; D is uncertain. CDR3 size: 16 residues. Trimming shortened V by 4 bases and J by 0 bases, and 10 bases separated the two germline ends. CDR3 in DNA: TGTGCCAGCAGTTCACATCTAATCTCTGGGGCCAACGTCCTGACTTTC. Translated: CASSSHLISGANVLTF.

This clonotype was recorded at least ten times. The chain joins TRBV28 to TRBJ1-1; no reliable D call. V lost 6 bases, J lost 3 bases, and 23 bases lay in between. Germline-derived CDR1 and CDR2 are MDHEN and SYDVKM. This CDR3 comprises 17 residues. In DNA, the CDR3 is TGTGCCAGCAGCCCAACAGTGATCCACGCGGACGACACTGAAGCTTTCTTT. Its translation is CASSPTVIHADDTEAFF.

This clonotype showed up many times. The rearrangement joins TRBV27 to TRBJ1-5, with TRBD1 matching 7 bases. The CDR3 has 14 residues. CDR1 and CDR2 (germline): MNHEY, SMNVEV (reference sequence). V dropped 5 bases and J dropped 4; count of bases not matched to a gene: 5. The CDR3 spells CASSHRGGNQPQHF. As DNA, the CDR3 is TGTGCCAGCAGTCACAGGGGAGGAAATCAGCCCCAGCATTTT.

This clonotype was seen many times. The chain employs TRBV7-2 and TRBJ2-1; D ambiguous. The germline CDR1 and CDR2 sequences are SGHTA and FQGNSA. Trimming took 5 bases from V and 6 from J, leaving 11 bases between them. The CDR3 sequence is 13 residues long. CDR3 amino acids: CASSPQNPNEQFF. The DNA of the CDR3 is TGTGCCAGCAGCCCCCAGAACCCCAATGAGCAGTTCTTC.

This clonotype was recorded at least ten times. The rearrangement uses TRBV7-8 and TRBJ1-2, with 10 bases that match TRBD1. The V gene's germline CDR1 is SGHVS and CDR2 FQNEAQ. V trimming: 4 bases; J trimming: 8 bases; junction bases outside the gene matches: 7. The CDR3 spans 14 residues. CDR3 coding DNA: TGTGCCAGCAGCTCATGGGACAGGGGAGACGGCTACACCTTC. Its protein product is CASSSWDRGDGYTF.

This clonotype was recorded many times. The rearrangement joins TRBV6-5 to TRBJ2-5; the D gene is possibly TRBD2 (6 bases). Germline CDR1 MNHEY, CDR2 SVGAGI. The CDR3 is 14 residues long. The germline V and J ends were trimmed by 0 bases and 4 bases, with 9 bases remaining between them. The CDR3 bases are TGTGCCAGCAGTTACTCTGTGGGGGGAGAGACCCAGTACTTC. It codes for CASSYSVGGETQYF.

The V and J genes are TRBV7-4 and TRBJ2-1; TRBD2 is a possible D gene (6 bases). The germline V gene encodes CDR1 SGHVT and CDR2 SQSDAQ. V lost 1 base and J lost 4, with 11 bases in between. The CDR3 is 15 amino acids. The CDR3 loop is CASSLESGPYNEQFF. The DNA for the CDR3 is TGTGCCAGCAGCTTAGAGAGCGGGCCTTACAATGAGCAGTTCTTC. Full variable domain (rest looked up from reference TRBV7-4 and TRBJ2-1): GAGVSQSPRYKVAKRGRDVALRCDSISGHVTLYWYRQTLGQGSEVLTYSQSDAQRDKSGRPSGRFSAERPERSVSTLKIQRTEQGDSAVYLCASSLESGPYNEQFFGPGTRLTVL.

As to this clonotype: A read error may account for a junction end that differs from germline. The V call is TRBV6-1, the J call TRBJ2-1, with 7 bases fitting TRBD1. The CDR3 has 16 residues. Looked up from germline, CDR1 is MNHNS and CDR2 is SASEGT. The CDR3 nucleotides are TGTGCCAGCGGTGAAGCGGCGGCAGGGGGATACAATGAGCAGTTCTTC. Its translation: CASGEAAAGGYNEQFF.

This clonotype occurred many times. The chain joins TRBV7-9 to TRBJ2-1; TRBD1 agrees at 7 bases. CDR3 size: 17 residues. From germline, CDR1 is SEHNR and CDR2 FQNEAQ (reference sequence). The V gene end was trimmed by 5 bases and the J gene end by 9 bases; junction bases not matched to a gene: 19. The CDR3 nucleotides are TGTGCCAGCAGCGGGACAGCATTTGGCTATCAGGCTAGTGAGCAGTTCTTC. This translates into CASSGTAFGYQASEQFF.

This clonotype has ten or more counts. The chain joins TRBV15 to TRBJ1-1; maybe TRBD1 (5 bases). Germline assignment: CDR1 LNHNV and CDR2 YYDKDF (reference sequence). This CDR3 contains 14 residues. The V end lost 2 bases, the J end lost 2 bases, and 9 bases lay between the germline ends. This CDR3 is CATSRTRANTEAFF. Here the CDR3 DNA reads TGTGCCACCAGCAGAACCAGGGCTAACACTGAAGCTTTCTTT.